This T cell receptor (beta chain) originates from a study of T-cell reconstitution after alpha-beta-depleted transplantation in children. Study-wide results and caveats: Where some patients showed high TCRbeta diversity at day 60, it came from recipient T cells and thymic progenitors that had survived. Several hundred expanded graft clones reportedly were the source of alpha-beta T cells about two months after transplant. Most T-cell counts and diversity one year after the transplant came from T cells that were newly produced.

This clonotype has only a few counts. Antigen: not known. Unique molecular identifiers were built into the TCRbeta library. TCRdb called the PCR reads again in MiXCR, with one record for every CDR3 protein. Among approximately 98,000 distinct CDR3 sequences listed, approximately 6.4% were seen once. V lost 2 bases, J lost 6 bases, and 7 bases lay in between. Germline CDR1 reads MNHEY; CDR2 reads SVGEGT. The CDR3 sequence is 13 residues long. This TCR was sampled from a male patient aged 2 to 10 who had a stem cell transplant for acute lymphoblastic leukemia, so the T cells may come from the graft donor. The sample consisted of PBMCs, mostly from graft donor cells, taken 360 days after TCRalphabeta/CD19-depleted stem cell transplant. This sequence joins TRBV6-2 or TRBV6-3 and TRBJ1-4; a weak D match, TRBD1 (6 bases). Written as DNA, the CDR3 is TGTGCCAGCAGTTACAGGACAGATGAAAAACTGTTTTTT. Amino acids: CASSYRTDEKLFF.